This T cell receptor beta chain emerged from a study of regulatory T cells in long-lasting Graves disease. Assembly of TCR beta libraries relied on iRepertoire HTBI primers together with Arm-PCR of CDR3 regions. TCRdb reprocessed the multiplex PCR reads via MiXCR and lists one record per CDR3 protein. The sample contains 550,000 or so distinct CDR3 sequences, around 11% of which appear only once. Trimming took off 6 bases at V and 3 bases at J, with 14 bases between the two ends. CDR3 length: 14 residues. This clonotype was seen ten or more times. Its target is unknown. General observations from the study: Sample size was small, which may have lowered accuracy.

Time point given: newly diagnosed GD, antithyroid drugs for less than 3 months. Generation of the TCR library employed RNA extracted from PBMCs. In addition, the sample was reused for a study of T cells in Graves' hyperthyroidism and ophthalmopathy.

The material was peripheral blood mononuclear cells (PBMCs), obtained at new diagnosis, from a patient treated with antithyroid drugs. V gene TRBV12-3 or TRBV12-4 combines with J gene TRBJ1-2, with D tentatively TRBD1 (6 bases). The sequence derives from a woman aged 25 to 45 with Graves disease. Here the CDR3 reads CASSETGNYYGYTF. CDR3 bases: TGTGCCAGCAGCGAGACAGGAAATTACTATGGCTACACCTTC.